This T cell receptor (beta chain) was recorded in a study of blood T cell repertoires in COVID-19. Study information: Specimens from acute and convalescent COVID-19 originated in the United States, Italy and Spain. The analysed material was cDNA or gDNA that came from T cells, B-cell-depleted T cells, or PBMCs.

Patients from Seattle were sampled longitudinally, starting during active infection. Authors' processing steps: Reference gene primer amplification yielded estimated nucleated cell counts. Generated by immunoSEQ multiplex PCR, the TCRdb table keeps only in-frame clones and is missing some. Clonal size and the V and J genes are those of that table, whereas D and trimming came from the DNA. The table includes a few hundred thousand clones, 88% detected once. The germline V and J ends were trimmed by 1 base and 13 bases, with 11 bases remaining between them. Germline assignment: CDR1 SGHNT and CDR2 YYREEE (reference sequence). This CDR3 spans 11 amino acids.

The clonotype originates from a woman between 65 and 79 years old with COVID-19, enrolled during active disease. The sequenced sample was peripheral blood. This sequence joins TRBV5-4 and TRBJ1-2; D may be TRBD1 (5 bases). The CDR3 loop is CASSLLGGRTF. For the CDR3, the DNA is TGTGCCAGCAGCTTGTTGGGGGGACGCACCTTC.